This TCR beta chain was sequenced in a study of T cell repertoires in cytomegalovirus infection. Findings and limits, study-wide: Summed frequency of public TCR beta families distinguished CMV carriers with the relevant HLA.

TCRdb independently ran MiXCR on the reads; one entry per CDR3 protein. The table records hundreds of thousands of distinct CDR3 sequences, around 24% of them present only once. Between the trimmed V and J ends, which lost 8 bases and 5 bases, there was a span of 18 bases. The CDR3 contains 15 residues. This clonotype was detected a few times. Its antigen is unidentified. The V and J genes are TRBV12-3 or TRBV12-4 and TRBJ1-4; D may be TRBD1 (5 bases). Input material: CD8+ T cells from PBMCs. The source is a human donor in good health (CMV status not recorded). Some clones in this sample may be carry-over from other donors' samples. The DNA for the CDR3 is TGTGCCAGCCGGTTTGTAGGGACGGGGAATGAAAAACTGTTTTTT. Protein product: CASRFVGTGNEKLFF.